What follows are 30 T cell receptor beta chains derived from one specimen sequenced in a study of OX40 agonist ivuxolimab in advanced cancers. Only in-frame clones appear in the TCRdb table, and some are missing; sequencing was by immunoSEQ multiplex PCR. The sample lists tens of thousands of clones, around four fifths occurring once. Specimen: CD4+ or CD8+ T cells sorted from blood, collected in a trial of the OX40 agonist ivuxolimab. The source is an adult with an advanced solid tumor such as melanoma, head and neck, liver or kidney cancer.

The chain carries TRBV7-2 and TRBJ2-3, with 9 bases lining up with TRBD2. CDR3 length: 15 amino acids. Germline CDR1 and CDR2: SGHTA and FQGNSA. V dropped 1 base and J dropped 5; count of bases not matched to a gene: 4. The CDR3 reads CASSLVAGAGDTQYF. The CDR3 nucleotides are TGTGCCAGCAGCTTAGTAGCGGGAGCGGGAGATACGCAGTATTTT.

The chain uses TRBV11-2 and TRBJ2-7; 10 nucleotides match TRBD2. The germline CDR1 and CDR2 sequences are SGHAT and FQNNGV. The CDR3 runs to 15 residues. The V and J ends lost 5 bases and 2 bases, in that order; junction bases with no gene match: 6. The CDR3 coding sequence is TGTGCCAGCAGCCGAGAGCGGGGGGGGGCCTACGAGCAGTACTTC. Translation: CASSRERGGAYEQYF.

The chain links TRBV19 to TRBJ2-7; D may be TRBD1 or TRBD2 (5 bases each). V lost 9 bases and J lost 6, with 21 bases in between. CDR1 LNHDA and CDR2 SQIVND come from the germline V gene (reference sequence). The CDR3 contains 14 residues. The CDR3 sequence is CARLPGRGACEQYF. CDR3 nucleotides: TGTGCCAGACTCCCGGGGAGAGGGGCCTGCGAGCAGTACTTC.

CDR3 DNA sequence: TGTGCCAGCAGCTTATACCCGGACAGGGCTTATGGCTACACCTTC. It codes for CASSLYPDRAYGYTF. This chain joins TRBV7-9 and TRBJ1-2; 8 bases are a match to TRBD1. The CDR3 consists of 15 residues. Losses at the gene ends were 2 bases for V and 5 bases for J; bases not matched to a gene: 7. CDR1 is SEHNR and CDR2 is FQNEAQ in the germline V gene (reference sequence).

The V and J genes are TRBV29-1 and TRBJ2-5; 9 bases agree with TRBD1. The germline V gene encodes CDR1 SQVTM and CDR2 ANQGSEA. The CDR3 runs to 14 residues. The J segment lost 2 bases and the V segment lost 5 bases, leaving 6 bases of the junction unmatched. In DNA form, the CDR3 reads TGCAGCGTTTTACTCGGACAGGGGCAAGAGACCCAGTACTTC. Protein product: CSVLLGQGQETQYF.

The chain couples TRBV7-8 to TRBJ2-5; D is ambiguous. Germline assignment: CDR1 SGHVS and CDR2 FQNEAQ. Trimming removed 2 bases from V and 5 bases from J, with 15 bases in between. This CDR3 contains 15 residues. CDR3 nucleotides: TGTGCCAGCAGCTTAAATTGGGCAGGTGGGGAGACCCAGTACTTC. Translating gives CASSLNWAGGETQYF.

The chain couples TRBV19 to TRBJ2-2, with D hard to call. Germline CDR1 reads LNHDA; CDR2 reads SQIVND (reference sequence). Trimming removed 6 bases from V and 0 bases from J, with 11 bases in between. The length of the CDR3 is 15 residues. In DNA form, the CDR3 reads TGTGCCAGTAGGGATATGGAACCGAACACCGGGGAGCTGTTTTTT. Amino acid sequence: CASRDMEPNTGELFF.

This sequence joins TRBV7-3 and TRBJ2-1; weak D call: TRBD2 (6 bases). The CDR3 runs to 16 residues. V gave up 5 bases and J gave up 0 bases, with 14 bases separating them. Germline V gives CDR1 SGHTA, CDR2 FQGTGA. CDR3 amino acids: CASSPRDFASYNEQFF. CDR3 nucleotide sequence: TGTGCCAGCAGCCCTAGGGACTTTGCCTCCTACAATGAGCAGTTCTTC.

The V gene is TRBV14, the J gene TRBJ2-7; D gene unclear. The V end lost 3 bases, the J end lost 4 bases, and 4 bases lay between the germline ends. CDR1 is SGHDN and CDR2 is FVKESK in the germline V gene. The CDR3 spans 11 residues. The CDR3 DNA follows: TGTGCCAGCAGCCACGGGTACGAGCAGTACTTC. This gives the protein CASSHGYEQYF.

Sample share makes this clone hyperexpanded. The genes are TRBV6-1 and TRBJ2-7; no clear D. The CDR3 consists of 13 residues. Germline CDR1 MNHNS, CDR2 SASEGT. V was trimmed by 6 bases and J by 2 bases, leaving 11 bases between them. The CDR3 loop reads CASRTEGPYEQYF. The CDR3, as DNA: TGTGCCAGCAGGACGGAAGGTCCCTACGAGCAGTACTTC.

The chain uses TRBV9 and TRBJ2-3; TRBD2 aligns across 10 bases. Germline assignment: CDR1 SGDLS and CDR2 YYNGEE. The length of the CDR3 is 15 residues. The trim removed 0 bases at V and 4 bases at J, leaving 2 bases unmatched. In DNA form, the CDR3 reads TGTGCCAGCAGCGTAGTAGCGGGAGGCGCAGATACGCAGTATTTT. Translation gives CASSVVAGGADTQYF. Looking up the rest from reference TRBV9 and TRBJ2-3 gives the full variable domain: DSGVTQTPKHLITATGQRVTLRCSPRSGDLSVYWYQQSLDQGLQFLIQYYNGEERAKGNILERFSAQQFPDLHSELNLSSLELGDSALYFCASSVVAGGADTQYFGPGTRLTVL.

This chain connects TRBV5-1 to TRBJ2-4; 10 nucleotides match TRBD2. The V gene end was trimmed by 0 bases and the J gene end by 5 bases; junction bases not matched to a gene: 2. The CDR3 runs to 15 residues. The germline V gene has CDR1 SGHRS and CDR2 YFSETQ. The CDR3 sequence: CASSLVGTSENIQYF. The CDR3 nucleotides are TGCGCCAGCAGCTTGGTAGGGACTAGCGAAAACATTCAGTACTTC.

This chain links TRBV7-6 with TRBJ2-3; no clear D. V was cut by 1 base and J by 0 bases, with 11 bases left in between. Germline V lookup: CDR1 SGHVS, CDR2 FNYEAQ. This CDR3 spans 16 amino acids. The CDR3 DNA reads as TGTGCCAGCAGCTTAGTGAGTCCGTATAGCACAGATACGCAGTATTTT. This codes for CASSLVSPYSTDTQYF.

Here the CDR3 reads CATKGAYSYEQYF. The CDR3, as DNA: TGTGCCACCAAGGGAGCTTACTCCTACGAGCAGTACTTC. The V call is TRBV19, the J call TRBJ2-7; tentatively, D is TRBD2 (5 bases). V gave up 10 bases and J gave up 0 bases, with 13 bases separating them. This CDR3 is built from 13 residues. The germline V gene encodes CDR1 LNHDA and CDR2 SQIVND (reference sequence).

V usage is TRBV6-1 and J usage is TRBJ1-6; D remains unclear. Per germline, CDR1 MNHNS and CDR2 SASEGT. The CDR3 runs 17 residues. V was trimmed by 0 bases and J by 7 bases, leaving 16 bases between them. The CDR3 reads CASSEALLGGVNSPLHF. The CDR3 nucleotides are TGTGCCAGCAGTGAAGCGCTACTGGGTGGGGTCAATTCACCCCTCCACTTT.

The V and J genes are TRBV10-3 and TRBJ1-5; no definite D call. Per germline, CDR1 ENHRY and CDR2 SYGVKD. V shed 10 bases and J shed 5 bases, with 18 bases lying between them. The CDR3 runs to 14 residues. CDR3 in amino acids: CATARTGSDQPQHF. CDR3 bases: TGTGCCACCGCGCGCACCGGTAGTGATCAGCCCCAGCATTTT.

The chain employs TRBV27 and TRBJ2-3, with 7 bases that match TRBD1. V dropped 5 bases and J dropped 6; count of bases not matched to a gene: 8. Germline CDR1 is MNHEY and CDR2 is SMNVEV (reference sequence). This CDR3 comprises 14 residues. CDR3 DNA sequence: TGTGCCAGCAGTGTGGGCAGGGGGTGGGATACGCAGTATTTT. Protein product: CASSVGRGWDTQYF.

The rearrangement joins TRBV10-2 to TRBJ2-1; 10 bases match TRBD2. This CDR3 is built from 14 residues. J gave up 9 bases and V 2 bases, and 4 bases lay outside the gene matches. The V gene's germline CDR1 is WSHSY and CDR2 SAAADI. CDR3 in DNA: TGCGCCAGCAGTGAGGCTAGCGGGAGAGGTGAGCAGTTCTTC. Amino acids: CASSEASGRGEQFF.

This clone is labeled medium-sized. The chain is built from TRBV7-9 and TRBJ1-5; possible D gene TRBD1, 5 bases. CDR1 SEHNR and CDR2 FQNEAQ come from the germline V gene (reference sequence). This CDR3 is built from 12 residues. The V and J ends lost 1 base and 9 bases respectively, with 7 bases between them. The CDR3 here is CASSLVGGPQHF. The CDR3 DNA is TGTGCCAGCAGCTTAGTGGGGGGGCCCCAGCATTTT.

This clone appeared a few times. The CDR3 DNA reads as TGTGCCAGCAGCTCTAGCGGGAGATGGGAGACCCAGTACTTC. Translation: CASSSSGRWETQYF. This rearrangement joins TRBV7-2 to TRBJ2-5, with 10 nucleotides matching TRBD2. Germline trimming cut 4 bases from V and 5 bases from J; bases unmatched to any gene: 4. The V gene's germline CDR1 is SGHTA and CDR2 FQGNSA. This CDR3 contains 14 residues.

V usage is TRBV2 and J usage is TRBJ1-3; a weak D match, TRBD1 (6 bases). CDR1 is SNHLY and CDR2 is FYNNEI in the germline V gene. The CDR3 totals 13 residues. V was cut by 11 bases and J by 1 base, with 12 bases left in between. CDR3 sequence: CALGGGSGNTIYF. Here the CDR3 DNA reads TGTGCCCTAGGAGGGGGGTCTGGAAACACCATATATTTT.

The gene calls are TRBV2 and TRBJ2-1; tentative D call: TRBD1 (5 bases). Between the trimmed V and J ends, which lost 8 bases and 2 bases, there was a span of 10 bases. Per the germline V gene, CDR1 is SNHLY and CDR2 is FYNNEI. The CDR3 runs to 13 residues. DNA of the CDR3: TGTGCCAGCGAGCTAGGGGCCTACAATGAGCAGTTCTTC. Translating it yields CASELGAYNEQFF.

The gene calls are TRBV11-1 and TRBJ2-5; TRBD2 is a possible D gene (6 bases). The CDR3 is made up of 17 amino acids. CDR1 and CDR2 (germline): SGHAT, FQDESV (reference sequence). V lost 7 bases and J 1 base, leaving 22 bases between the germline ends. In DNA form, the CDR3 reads TGTGCCAGCACTTTAAGATTCACCGGGAGCCGCCAAGAGACCCAGTACTTC. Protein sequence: CASTLRFTGSRQETQYF.

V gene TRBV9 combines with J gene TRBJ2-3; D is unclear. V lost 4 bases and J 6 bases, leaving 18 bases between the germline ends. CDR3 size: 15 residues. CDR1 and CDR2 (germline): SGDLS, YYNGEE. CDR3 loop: CASSYSRLHQDTQYF. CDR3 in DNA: TGTGCCAGCAGCTATAGCCGGCTCCATCAGGATACGCAGTATTTT.

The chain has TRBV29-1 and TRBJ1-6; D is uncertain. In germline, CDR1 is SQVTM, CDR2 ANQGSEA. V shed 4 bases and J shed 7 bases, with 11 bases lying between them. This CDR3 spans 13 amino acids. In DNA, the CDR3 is TGCAGCGTTGCCGAGTTTGAAAATTCACCCCTCCACTTT. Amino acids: CSVAEFENSPLHF.

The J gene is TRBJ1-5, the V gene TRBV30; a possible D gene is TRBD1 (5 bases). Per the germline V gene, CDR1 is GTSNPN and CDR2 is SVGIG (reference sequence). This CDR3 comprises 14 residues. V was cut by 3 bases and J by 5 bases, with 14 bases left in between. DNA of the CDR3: TGTGCCTGGAGCCCGGGGGGGTACGATCAGCCCCAGCATTTT. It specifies CAWSPGGYDQPQHF.

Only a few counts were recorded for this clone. CDR3 nucleotide sequence: TGTGCCTGGAGTGCGGCCACCGCCGGGACGCAGTATTTT. This encodes CAWSAATAGTQYF. The chain has TRBV30 and TRBJ2-3; the D is unclear. This CDR3 contains 13 residues. V was cut by 1 base and J by 9 bases, with 14 bases left in between. Germline-derived CDR1 and CDR2 are GTSNPN and SVGIG (reference sequence).

CDR3 bases: TGTGCCAGTACTCAGGGTATAGGAACTAATGAAAAACTGTTTTTT. It yields the protein CASTQGIGTNEKLFF. The rearrangement joins TRBV19 to TRBJ1-4, with a tentative D call TRBD1 (5 bases). CDR1 and CDR2 from the germline V gene are LNHDA and SQIVND (reference sequence). The CDR3 has 15 residues. The ends were cut back, 7 bases at V and 1 base at J, with 13 bases in the middle.

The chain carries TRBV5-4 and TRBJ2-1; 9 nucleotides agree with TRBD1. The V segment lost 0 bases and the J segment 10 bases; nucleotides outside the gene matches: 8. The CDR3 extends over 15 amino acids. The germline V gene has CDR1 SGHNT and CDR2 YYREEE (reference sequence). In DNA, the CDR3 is TGTGCCAGCAGCTTGGCAGGGACAGGGTTTCAAGAGCAGTTCTTC. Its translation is CASSLAGTGFQEQFF.

The CDR3, as DNA: TGTGCCAGCAGTAGCGGGGGGAGGAACGAGCAGTACTTC. Encoded protein: CASSSGGRNEQYF. The V call is TRBV28, the J call TRBJ2-7; TRBD2 matches 9 bases. Trimming at V came to 5 bases and at J to 5 bases, leaving 4 bases not matched to a gene. This CDR3 comprises 13 residues. The germline V gene has CDR1 MDHEN and CDR2 SYDVKM.